This record concerns one T cell receptor beta chain sequence. Its target is unknown. Its ends do not fully match the called genes, so a read error is possible. This CDR3 has 14 amino acids. Germline CDR1 SNHLY, CDR2 FYNNEI. This entry is derived from a study of shared clonotypes between healthy human individuals. General observations from the study: The authors expected sequencing depth to affect clonotype sharing among donors. Sampling was confined to blood; repertoires within tissues likely differ.

Donors included only healthy HIV-negative adults lacking recent acute infections or vaccinations. Under the authors' procedure: ImmunoSEQ supplied junction-only sequences lacking quality scores, so filtering was different. Clones were sequenced by immunoSEQ multiplex PCR, and TCRdb holds only the in-frame ones, with some missing. V and J calls and clone size are those listed in that table; D and trimming were worked out from the DNA. The table records roughly 1.5 million clones, about 98% of them present only once. What was sequenced was naive CD4+ T cells sorted from blood. This sample's subset: CD45RA+ positively selected. This TCR was recovered from a man in his thirties or forties in good health. This rearrangement joins TRBV2 to TRBJ2-6; D perhaps matches TRBD2 (6 bases). CDR3 loop: CASRGDSGSNVLTF. Written as DNA, the CDR3 is TGTGCCAGCAGGGGGGACTCTGGGTCCAACGTCCTGACTTTC. Using reference TRBV2 and TRBJ2-6 for the parts outside the CDR3, the full variable domain is EPEVTQTPSHQVTQMGQEVILRCVPISNHLYFYWYRQILGQKVEFLVSFYNNEISEKSEIFDDQFSVERPDGSNFTLKIRSTKLEDSAMYFCASRGDSGSNVLTFGAGSRLTVL.